The clone carrying this T cell receptor (beta chain) appeared a few times. TCRdb redid the calling of the 5' RACE reads with MiXCR, one entry per CDR3 protein. The table records roughly 400,000 distinct CDR3 sequences, roughly 15% of them present only once. This sample is drawn from a study of T-cell memory formation after mild COVID-19. V was shortened by 5 bases and J by 7 bases, with 7 bases between the two germline ends. This CDR3 region has 10 residues. The germline V gene encodes CDR1 DFQATT and CDR2 SNEGSKA (reference sequence). The TCR was taken from a young man who had mild COVID-19 (a few samples of this study predate the infection). Cell type and time point are not known. This rearrangement joins TRBV20-1 to TRBJ2-3; D unclear. Sequences were obtained from PBMCs or a T cell subset sorted from them (not recorded which). CDR3 in DNA: TGCAGTGCTCCTCGGTATACGCAGTATTTT. Translated: CSAPRYTQYF.